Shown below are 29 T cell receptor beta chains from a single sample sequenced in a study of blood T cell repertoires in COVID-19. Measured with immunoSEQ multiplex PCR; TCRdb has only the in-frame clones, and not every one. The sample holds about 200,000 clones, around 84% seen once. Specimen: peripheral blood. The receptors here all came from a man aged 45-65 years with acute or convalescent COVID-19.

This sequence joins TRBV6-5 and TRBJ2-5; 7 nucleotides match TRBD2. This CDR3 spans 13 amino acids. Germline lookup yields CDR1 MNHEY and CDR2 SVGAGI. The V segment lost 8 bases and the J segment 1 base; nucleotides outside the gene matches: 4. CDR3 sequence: CASGGDSQETQYF. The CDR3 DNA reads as TGTGCCAGCGGGGGGGATAGCCAAGAGACCCAGTACTTC.

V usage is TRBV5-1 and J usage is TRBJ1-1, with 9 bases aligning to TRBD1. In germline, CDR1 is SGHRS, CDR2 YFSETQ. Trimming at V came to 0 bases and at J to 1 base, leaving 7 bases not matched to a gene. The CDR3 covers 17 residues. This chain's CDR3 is CASSLEVTGGRNTEAFF. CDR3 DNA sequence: TGCGCCAGCAGCTTGGAGGTGACAGGGGGTAGGAACACTGAAGCTTTCTTT.

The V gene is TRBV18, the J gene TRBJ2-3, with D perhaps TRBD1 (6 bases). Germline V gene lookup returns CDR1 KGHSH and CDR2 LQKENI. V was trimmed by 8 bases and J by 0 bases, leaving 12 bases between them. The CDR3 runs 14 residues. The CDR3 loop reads CASTSGVSTDTQYF. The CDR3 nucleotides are TGTGCCAGCACCTCAGGGGTAAGCACAGATACGCAGTATTTT. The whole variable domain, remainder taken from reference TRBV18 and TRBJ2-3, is NAGVMQNPRHLVRRRGQEARLRCSPMKGHSHVYWYRQLPEEGLKFMVYLQKENIIDESGMPKERFSAEFPKEGPSILRIQQVVRGDSAAYFCASTSGVSTDTQYFGPGTRLTVL.

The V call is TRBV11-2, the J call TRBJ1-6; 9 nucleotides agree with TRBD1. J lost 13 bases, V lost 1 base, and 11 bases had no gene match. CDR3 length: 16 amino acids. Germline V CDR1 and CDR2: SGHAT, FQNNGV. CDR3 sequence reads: CASSLVSGTGKAPLHF. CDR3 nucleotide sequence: TGTGCCAGCAGCTTAGTCAGCGGGACAGGGAAGGCCCCCCTCCACTTT.

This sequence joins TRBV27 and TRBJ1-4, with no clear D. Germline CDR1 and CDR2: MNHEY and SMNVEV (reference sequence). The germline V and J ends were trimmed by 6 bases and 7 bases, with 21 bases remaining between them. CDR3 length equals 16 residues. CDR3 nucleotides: TGTGCCAGCAGGCCGGGGAGGCGGGCGGAAGGTGAAAAACTGTTTTTT. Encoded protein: CASRPGRRAEGEKLFF.

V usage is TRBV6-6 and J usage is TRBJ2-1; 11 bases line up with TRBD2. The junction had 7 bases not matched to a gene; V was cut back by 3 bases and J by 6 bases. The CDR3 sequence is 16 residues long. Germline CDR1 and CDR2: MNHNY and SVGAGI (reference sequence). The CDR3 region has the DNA TGTGCCAGCAGTTATCCACTAGCGGGGGAACCCAATGAGCAGTTCTTC. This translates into CASSYPLAGEPNEQFF.

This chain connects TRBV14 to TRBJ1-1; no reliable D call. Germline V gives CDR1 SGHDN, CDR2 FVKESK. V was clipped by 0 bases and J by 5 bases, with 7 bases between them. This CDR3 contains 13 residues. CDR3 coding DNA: TGTGCCAGCAGCCAAGATCGAGAGACTGAAGCTTTCTTT. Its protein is CASSQDRETEAFF.

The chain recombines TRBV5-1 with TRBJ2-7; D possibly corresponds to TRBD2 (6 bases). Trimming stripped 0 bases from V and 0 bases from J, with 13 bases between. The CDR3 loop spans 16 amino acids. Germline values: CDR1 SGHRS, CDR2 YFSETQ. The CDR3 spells CASSLEPGVSSYEQYF. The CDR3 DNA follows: TGCGCCAGCAGCTTGGAACCGGGGGTTAGCTCCTACGAGCAGTACTTC.

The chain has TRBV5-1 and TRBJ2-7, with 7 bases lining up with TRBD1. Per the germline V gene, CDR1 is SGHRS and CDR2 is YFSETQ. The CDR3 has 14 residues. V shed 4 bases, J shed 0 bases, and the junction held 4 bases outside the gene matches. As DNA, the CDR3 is TGCGCCAGCAGCACGACAGGGAACTCCTACGAGCAGTACTTC. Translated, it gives CASSTTGNSYEQYF.

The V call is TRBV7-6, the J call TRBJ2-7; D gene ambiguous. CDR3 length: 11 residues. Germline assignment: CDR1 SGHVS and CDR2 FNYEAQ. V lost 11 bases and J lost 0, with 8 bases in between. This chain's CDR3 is CASDNSYEQYF. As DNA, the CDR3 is TGTGCCTCTGACAACTCCTACGAGCAGTACTTC.

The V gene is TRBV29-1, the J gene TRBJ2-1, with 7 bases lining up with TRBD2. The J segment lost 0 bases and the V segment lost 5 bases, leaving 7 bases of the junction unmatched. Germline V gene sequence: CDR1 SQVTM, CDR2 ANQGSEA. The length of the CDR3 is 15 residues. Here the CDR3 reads CSVYTSAGSYNEQFF. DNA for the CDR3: TGCAGCGTTTATACTAGCGCGGGCTCCTACAATGAGCAGTTCTTC.

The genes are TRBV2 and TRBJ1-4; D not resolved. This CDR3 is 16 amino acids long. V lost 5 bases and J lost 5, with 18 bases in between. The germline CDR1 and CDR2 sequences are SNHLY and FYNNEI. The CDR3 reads CASSHSLQLMNEKLFF. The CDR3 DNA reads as TGTGCCAGCAGTCACTCCTTACAGCTAATGAATGAAAAACTGTTTTTT.

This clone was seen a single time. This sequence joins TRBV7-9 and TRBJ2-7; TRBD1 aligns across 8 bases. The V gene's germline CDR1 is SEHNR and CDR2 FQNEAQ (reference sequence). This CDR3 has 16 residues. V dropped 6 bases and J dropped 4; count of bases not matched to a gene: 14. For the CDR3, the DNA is TGTGCCAGCAGTTTGGCGATAGGACAGGGCAGATACGAGCAGTACTTC. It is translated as CASSLAIGQGRYEQYF.

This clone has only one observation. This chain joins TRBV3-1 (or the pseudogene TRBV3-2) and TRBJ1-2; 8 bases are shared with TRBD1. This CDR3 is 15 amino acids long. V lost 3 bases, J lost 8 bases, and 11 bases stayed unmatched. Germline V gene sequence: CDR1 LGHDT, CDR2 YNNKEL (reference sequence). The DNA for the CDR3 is TGTGCCAGCAGCCATAGACAGGGGATACGGTCCGGCTACACCTTC. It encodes CASSHRQGIRSGYTF.

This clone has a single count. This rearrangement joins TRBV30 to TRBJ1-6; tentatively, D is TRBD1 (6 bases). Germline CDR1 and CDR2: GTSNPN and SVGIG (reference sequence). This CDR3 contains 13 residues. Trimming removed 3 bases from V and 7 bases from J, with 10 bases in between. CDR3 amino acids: CAWRNRVNSPLHF. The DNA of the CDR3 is TGTGCCTGGAGGAACAGGGTAAATTCACCCCTCCACTTT.

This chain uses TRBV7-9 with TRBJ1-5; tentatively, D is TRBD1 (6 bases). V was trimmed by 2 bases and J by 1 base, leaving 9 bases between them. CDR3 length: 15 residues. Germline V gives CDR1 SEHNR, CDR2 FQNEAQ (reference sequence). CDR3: CASSLMGASNQPQHF. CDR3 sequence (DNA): TGTGCCAGCAGCTTAATGGGGGCGAGCAATCAGCCCCAGCATTTT. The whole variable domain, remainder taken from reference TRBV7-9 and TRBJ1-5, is DTGVSQNPRHKITKRGQNVTFRCDPISEHNRLYWYRQTLGQGPEFLTYFQNEAQLEKSRLLSDRFSAERPKGSFSTLEIQRTEQGDSAMYLCASSLMGASNQPQHFGDGTRLSIL.

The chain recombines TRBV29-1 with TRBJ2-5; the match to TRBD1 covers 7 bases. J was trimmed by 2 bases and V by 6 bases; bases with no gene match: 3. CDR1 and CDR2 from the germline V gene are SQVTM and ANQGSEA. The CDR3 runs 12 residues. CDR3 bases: TGCAGCGTCTCGGGACAGCAAGAGACCCAGTACTTC. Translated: CSVSGQQETQYF.

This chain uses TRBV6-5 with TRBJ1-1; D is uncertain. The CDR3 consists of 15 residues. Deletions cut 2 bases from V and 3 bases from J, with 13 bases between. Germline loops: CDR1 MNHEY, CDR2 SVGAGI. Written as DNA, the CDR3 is TGTGCCAGCAGTTACCGCGACACGATTCACACTGAAGCTTTCTTT. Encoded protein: CASSYRDTIHTEAFF.

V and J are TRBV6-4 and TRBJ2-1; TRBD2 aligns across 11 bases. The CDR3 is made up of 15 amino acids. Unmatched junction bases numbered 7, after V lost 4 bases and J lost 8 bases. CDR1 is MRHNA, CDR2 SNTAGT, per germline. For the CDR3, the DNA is TGTGCCAGCAGTGGTAGCGGGGGGGCCGGCCATGAGCAGTTCTTC. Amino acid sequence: CASSGSGGAGHEQFF.

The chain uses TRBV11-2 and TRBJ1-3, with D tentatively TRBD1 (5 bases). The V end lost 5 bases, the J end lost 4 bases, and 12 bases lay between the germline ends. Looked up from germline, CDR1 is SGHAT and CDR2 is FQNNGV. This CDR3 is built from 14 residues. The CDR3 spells CASSPGGVGNTIYF. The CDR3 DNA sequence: TGTGCCAGCAGCCCCGGGGGGGTAGGAAACACCATATATTTT.

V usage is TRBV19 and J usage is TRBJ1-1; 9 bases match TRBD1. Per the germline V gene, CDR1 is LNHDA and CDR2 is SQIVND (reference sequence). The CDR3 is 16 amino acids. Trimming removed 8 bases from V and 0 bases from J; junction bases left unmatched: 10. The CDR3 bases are TGTGCCAGTGGGGACAGGGTACGGAGGCTGAACACTGAAGCTTTCTTT. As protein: CASGDRVRRLNTEAFF.

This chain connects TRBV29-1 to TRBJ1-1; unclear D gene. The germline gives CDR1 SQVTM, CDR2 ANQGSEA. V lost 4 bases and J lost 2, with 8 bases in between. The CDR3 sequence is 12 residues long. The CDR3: CSVGHGNTEAFF. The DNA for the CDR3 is TGCAGCGTTGGACATGGAAACACTGAAGCTTTCTTT.

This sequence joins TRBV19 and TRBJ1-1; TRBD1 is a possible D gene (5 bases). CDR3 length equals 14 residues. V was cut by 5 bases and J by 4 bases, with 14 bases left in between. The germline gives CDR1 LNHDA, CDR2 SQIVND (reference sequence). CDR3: CASSQGLLPTEAFF. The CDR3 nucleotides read TGTGCCAGTAGTCAGGGCCTGCTCCCCACTGAAGCTTTCTTT.

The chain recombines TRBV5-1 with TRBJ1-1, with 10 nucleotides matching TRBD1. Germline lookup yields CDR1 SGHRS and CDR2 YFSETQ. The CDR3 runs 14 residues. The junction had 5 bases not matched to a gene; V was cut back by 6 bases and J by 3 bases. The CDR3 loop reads CASTPGQGYTEAFF. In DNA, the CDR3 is TGCGCCAGCACCCCGGGACAGGGGTACACTGAAGCTTTCTTT.

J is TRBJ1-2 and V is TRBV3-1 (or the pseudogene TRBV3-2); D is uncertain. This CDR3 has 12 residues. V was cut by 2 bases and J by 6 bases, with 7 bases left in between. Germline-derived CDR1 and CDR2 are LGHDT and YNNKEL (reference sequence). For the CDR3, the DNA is TGTGCCAGCAGCCAATCACATAATGGCTACACCTTC. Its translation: CASSQSHNGYTF.

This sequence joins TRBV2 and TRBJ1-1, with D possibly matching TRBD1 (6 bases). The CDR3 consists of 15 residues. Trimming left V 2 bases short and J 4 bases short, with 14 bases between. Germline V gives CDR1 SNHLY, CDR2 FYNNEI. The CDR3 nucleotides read TGTGCCAGCAGTGAACCACAGGGTACGCGCACTGAAGCTTTCTTT. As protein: CASSEPQGTRTEAFF.

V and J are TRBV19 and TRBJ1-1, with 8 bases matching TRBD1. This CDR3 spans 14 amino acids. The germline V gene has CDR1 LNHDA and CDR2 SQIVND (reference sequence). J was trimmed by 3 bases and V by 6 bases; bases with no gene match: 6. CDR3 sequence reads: CASRVQGDYTEAFF. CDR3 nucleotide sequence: TGTGCCAGTAGGGTACAGGGGGACTACACTGAAGCTTTCTTT.

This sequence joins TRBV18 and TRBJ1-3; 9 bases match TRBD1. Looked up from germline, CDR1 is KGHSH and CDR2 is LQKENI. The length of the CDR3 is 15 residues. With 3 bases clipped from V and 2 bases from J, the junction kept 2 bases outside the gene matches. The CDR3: CASSPGTGPGNTIYF. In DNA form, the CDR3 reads TGTGCCAGCTCACCCGGGACAGGGCCTGGAAACACCATATATTTT.

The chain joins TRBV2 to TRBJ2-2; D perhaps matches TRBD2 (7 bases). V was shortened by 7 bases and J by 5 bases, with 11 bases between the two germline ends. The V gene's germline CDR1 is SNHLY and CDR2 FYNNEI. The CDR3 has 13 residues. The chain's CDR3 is CASNREGTGELFF. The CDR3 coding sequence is TGTGCCAGCAACAGGGAGGGGACCGGGGAGCTGTTTTTT.